This T cell receptor beta chain appears in the sequencing data of a study of blood T cell repertoires in COVID-19. Study details: Specimens from acute and convalescent COVID-19 originated in the United States, Italy and Spain. From T cells, B-cell-depleted T cells, or PBMCs came the material, which was cDNA or gDNA.

Germline V gives CDR1 SGHRS, CDR2 YFSETQ. V dropped 0 bases and J dropped 2 bases, with 9 bases sitting between them. This CDR3 is built from 15 residues. Sequencing used immunoSEQ multiplex PCR; TCRdb keeps in-frame clones, though not all of them. The sample has about 98,000 clones, 92% seen once. The rearrangement links TRBV5-1 to TRBJ1-3; a possible D gene is TRBD1 (6 bases). The sequence was obtained from a woman between 45 and 60 years old with COVID-19, enrolled during active disease. Sequencing was done on a sample of peripheral blood. In nucleotides, the CDR3 is TGCGCCAGCAGCTTGGCTGGGGGCACTGGAAACACCATATATTTT. Translating gives CASSLAGGTGNTIYF.